The entry that follows covers one TCR beta chain sequence. The source of the sample is a study of blood T cell repertoires in COVID-19. For the study at large: COVID-19 samples from acute and convalescent phases originated in the United States, Italy and Spain. T cells, B-cell-depleted T cells, or PBMCs supplied cDNA or gDNA.

Participants were placed into cohorts based on the clinical history they reported. Recovered participants had two consecutive negative NP/OP PCR tests, healthcare professional clearance, or symptom resolution. Libraries were prepared by immunoSEQ multiplex PCR; TCRdb keeps only in-frame clonotypes and omits some of them. The data contain more than 300,000 clones, 70% to 90% of them seen just once; the ten biggest clones take up about 6%. The V gene lost 0 bases and the J gene lost 4 bases, with 12 bases spanning the gap. The germline gives CDR1 LGHNA, CDR2 YSLEER. This CDR3 region has 15 residues. The chain couples TRBV4-3 to TRBJ1-2, with D unclear. Sequenced sample: PBMCs or T cells enriched from blood (not recorded which). The sequence derives from a woman aged 30 to 39 who had recovered from COVID-19. The CDR3 coding sequence is TGCGCCAGCAGCCAAGATGGCGCAGGCCTCTATGGCTACACCTTC. It specifies CASSQDGAGLYGYTF.